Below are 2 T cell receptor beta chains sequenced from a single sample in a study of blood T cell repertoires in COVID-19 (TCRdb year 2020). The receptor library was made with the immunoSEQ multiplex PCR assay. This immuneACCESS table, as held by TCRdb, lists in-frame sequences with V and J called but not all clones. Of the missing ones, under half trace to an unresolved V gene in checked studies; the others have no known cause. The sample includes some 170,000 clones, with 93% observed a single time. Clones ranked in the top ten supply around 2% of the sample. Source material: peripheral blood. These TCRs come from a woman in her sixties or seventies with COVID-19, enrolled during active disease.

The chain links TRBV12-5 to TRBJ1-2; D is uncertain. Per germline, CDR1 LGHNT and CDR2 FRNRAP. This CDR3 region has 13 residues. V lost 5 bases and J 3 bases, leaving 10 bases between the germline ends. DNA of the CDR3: TGTGCTAGTGGTCTTCAGGTAGACTATGGCTACACCTTC. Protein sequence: CASGLQVDYGYTF.

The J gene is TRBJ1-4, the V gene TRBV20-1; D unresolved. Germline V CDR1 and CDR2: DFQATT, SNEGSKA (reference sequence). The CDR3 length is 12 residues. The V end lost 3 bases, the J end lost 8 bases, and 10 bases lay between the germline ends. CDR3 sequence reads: CSASPTAEKLFF. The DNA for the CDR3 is TGCAGTGCTAGTCCCACAGCCGAAAAACTGTTTTTT.